The 5 T cell receptor beta chains presented below share a single source sample, sequenced in a study of identical twins. TCRdb fed the 5' RACE reads into MiXCR, producing one record per CDR3 protein. The repertoire holds approximately 190,000 distinct CDR3 sequences, with more than 15% as singletons. Another study also made use of these data, one on T cells expressing NK-cell markers.

Sequencing was carried out using CD8+ T cells sorted from blood. Receptors originate from a woman under 30 in good health.

In this sample, this clonotype turned up a few times. The chain links TRBV12-3 or TRBV12-4 to TRBJ2-1; 10 bases match TRBD2. After removal of 7 bases from V and 8 bases from J, the junction contained 2 bases not matched to a gene. There are 12 residues in the CDR3. CDR3 region: CASTSGGDEQFF. DNA for the CDR3: TGTGCCAGCACCAGCGGGGGGGATGAGCAGTTCTTC.

This chain joins TRBV5-6 and TRBJ2-6, with D maybe TRBD2 (5 bases). V was trimmed by 5 bases and J by 2 bases, leaving 11 bases between them. Germline lookup yields CDR1 SGHDT and CDR2 YYEEEE. There are 15 residues in the CDR3. Here the CDR3 DNA reads TGTGCCAGCAGTGTGTGGAGGCCTGGGGCCAACGTCCTGACTTTC. This gives the protein CASSVWRPGANVLTF.

The chain carries TRBV3-1 and TRBJ2-1; D unresolved. CDR1 is LGHDT and CDR2 is YNNKEL in the germline V gene (reference sequence). Trimming took off 3 bases at V and 6 bases at J, with 18 bases between the two ends. This CDR3 region has 16 residues. The CDR3 bases are TGTGCCAGCAGCCACACTCCCTCTTCGGGCTTCAATGAGCAGTTCTTC. Residues: CASSHTPSSGFNEQFF.

This clonotype was counted between two and nine times. The chain combines TRBV10-2 with TRBJ2-2; 9 bases map to TRBD2. There are 14 residues in the CDR3. Germline values: CDR1 WSHSY, CDR2 SAAADI. V was pared by 7 bases and J by 6 bases, with 6 bases of the junction left unmatched. DNA for the CDR3: TGCGCCAGCACCTGGCTAGCGGGGCCCGGGGAGCTGTTTTTT. This sequence encodes CASTWLAGPGELFF.

In this sample, this clonotype turned up a few times. This chain connects TRBV6-1 to TRBJ2-7, with 10 bases that match TRBD2. In germline, CDR1 is MNHNS, CDR2 SASEGT. V lost 4 bases and J lost 5; bases outside the gene matches: 5. There are 14 residues in the CDR3. This chain's CDR3 is CASSASGRNNEQYF. The CDR3 nucleotides read TGTGCCAGCAGTGCTAGCGGGAGAAATAACGAGCAGTACTTC.